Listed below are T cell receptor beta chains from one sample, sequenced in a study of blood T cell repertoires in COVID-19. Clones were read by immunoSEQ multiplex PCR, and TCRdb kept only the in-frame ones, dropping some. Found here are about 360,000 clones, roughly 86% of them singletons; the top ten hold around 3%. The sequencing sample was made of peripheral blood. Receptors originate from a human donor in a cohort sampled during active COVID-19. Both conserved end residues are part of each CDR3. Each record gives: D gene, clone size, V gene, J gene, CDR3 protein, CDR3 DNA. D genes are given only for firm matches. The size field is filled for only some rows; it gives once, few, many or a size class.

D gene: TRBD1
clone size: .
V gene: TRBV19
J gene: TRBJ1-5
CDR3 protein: CASSIRDRDQPQHF
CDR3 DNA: TGTGCCAGTAGTATACGGGACAGGGATCAGCCCCAGCATTTT

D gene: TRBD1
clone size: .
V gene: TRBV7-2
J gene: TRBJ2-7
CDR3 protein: CASSPWTGSYEQYF
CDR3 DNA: TGTGCCAGCAGCCCATGGACAGGGAGCTACGAGCAGTACTTC

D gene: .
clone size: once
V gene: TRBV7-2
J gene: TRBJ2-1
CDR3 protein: CASRLFPGLSNEQFF
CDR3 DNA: TGTGCCAGCCGACTCTTCCCGGGACTCTCAAATGAGCAGTTCTTC

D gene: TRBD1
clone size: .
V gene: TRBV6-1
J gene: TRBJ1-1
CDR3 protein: CASSEARGTGEVNTEAFF
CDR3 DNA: TGTGCCAGCAGTGAAGCGCGGGGGACAGGGGAGGTGAACACTGAAGCTTTCTTT

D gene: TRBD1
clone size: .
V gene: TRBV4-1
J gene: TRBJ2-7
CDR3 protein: CASSQVGTGSGEQYF
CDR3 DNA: TGCGCCAGCAGCCAAGTAGGGACAGGGTCTGGCGAGCAGTACTTC

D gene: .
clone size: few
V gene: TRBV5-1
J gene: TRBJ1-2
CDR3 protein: CASRPGGSLWGYTF
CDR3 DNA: TGCGCCAGCCGCCCCGGGGGTTCACTATGGGGCTACACCTTC

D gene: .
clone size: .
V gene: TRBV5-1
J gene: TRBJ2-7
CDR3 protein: CASSLGSGSSYEQYF
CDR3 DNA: TGCGCCAGCAGCTTGGGGTCGGGGAGCTCCTACGAGCAGTACTTC

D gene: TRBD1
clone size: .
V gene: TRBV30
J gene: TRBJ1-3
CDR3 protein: CAWSAGQTGNTIYF
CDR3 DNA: TGTGCCTGGAGCGCGGGACAGACGGGAAACACCATATATTTT

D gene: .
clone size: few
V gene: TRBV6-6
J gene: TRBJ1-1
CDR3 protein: CASLDTTNTEAFF
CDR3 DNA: TGTGCCAGCTTGGACACCACGAACACTGAAGCTTTCTTT

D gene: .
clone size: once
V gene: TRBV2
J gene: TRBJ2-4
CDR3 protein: CASSGGSVAKNIQYF
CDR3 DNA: TGTGCCAGCAGTGGCGGCAGCGTAGCCAAAAACATTCAGTACTTC

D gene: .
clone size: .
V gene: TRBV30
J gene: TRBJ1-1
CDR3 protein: CAWTYSGSEAFF
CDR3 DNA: TGTGCCTGGACCTATTCGGGTTCTGAAGCTTTCTTT

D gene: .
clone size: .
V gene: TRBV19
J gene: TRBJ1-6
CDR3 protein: CASSIDGAGNSPLHF
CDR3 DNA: TGTGCCAGTAGTATAGATGGGGCTGGGAATTCACCCCTCCACTTT

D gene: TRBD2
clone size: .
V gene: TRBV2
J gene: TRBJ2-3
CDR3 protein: CASSAAGTSGWKADTQYF
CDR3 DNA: TGTGCCAGCAGTGCCGCCGGGACTAGCGGGTGGAAAGCGGATACGCAGTATTTT

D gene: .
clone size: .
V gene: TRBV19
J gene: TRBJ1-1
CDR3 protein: CASSIGRASNTEAFF
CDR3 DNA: TGTGCCAGTAGTATAGGGAGGGCCTCGAACACTGAAGCTTTCTTT

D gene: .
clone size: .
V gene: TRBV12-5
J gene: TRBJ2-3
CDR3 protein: CASGLATGTITQYF
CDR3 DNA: TGTGCTAGTGGTTTGGCAACAGGGACAATTACGCAGTATTTT

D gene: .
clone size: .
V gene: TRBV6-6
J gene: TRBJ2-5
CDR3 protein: CASNGLRQETQYF
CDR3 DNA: TGTGCCAGCAACGGACTTCGCCAAGAGACCCAGTACTTC

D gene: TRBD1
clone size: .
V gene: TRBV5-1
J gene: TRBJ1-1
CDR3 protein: CASRTGVFLTEDTEAFF
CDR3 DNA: TGCGCCAGCAGGACAGGGGTATTTTTAACCGAAGACACTGAAGCTTTCTTT

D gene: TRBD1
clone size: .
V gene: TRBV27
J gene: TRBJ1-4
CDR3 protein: CASSLSGGQGFEVMEKLFF
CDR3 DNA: TGTGCCAGCAGTTTATCGGGGGGACAGGGATTTGAAGTAATGGAAAAACTGTTTTTT

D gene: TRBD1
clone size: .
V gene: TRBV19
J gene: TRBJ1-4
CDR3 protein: CASSRTGLMGEKLFF
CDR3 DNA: TGTGCCAGTAGTCGGACAGGATTAATGGGGGAAAAACTGTTTTTT

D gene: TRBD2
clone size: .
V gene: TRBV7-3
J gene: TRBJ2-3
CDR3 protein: CASSPTTTSGGGDTQYF
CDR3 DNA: TGTGCCAGCAGCCCGACCACTACTAGCGGGGGAGGAGATACGCAGTATTTT

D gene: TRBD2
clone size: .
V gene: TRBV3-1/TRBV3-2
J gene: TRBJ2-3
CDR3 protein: CASRERGGTDTQYF
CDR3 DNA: TGTGCCAGCCGGGAGCGGGGGGGCACAGATACGCAGTATTTT